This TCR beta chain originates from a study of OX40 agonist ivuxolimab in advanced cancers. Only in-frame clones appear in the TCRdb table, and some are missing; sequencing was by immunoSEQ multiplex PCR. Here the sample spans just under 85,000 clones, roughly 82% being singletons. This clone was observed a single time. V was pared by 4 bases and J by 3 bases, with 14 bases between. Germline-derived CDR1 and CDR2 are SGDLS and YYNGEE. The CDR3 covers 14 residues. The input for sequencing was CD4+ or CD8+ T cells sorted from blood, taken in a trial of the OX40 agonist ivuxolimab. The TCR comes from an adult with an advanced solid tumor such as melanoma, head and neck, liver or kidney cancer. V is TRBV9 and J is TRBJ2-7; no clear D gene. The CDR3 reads CASSTRSGNYEQYF. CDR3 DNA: TGTGCCAGCAGCACCCGCTCTGGTAACTACGAGCAGTACTTC.